This paragraph covers one T cell receptor (beta chain) sequence. Its antigen remains undetermined. No much larger clone is present one base from it, and per-base qualities are unavailable. The method behind the library was 5' RACE. Sequenced using an Illumina HiSeq 2500. The second PCR ran for roughly 6 to 11 cycles and used a J-beta primer mix along with a sample-barcoded 5' primer. A template-switch 5' adaptor carrying 12 random nucleotides introduced a unique molecular identifier onto each TCR beta cDNA molecule. At least 3 million CDR3-containing paired-end reads were obtained from each sample. All of the RNA was converted into first-strand cDNA using the Mint cDNA synthesis kit, with a TRBC-specific oligonucleotide serving as the primer. After uracil-DNA glycosylase treatment, a first 18-cycle PCR used universal primers M1SS and BC2_uni_R on all cDNA. The source study handled its data this way. For normalization, 1 million high-quality reads were randomly selected from each sample, with every read carrying a distinct molecular identifier. Reads with shared molecular identifiers were discarded instead of being binned into consensus sequences. MiTCR, run with a Q25 quality threshold and the strictest error-elimination algorithm, handled CDR3 identification, clonotype clustering and error correction. A nonparametric unseen species model with Euler transformation was used to estimate a lower bound on total TCR beta diversity. The public reads were reprocessed in TCRdb via fastp at Q25 and MiXCR, keeping in-frame beta chains. For every CDR3 protein sequence, its rows merge into one entry that carries the most common genes and DNA. The V and J calls were determined by TCRdb, not by the authors. The sample records around 800,000 distinct CDR3 sequences, roughly 44% of which are singletons. Of the sample, nearly 20% falls within the top ten clones.

The data were taken from a study of blood T cells in healthy people across ages (dated by TCRdb to about 2015). Context from the whole study: In model experiments, template switching captured about one uniquely barcoded TCR beta cDNA molecule for every two T cells. To track age-related changes in TCR beta repertoire diversity, the study relied on deep sequencing normalized with unique cDNA molecular identifiers. The donors were divided into four age groups: young (average roughly 17 years), middle-aged (approximately 39), aged (approximately 62) and long-lived (around 87). The study analyzed two additional independent replicas of 1 million unique cDNA reads from the same blood draw for two donors, one aged 18 to 29 and one aged 80 or older. To avoid experimental bias, donors of different ages were distributed randomly across sequencing lanes. What the work shows at the level of the full study, not this receptor alone: Total diversity estimates from one million sequenced T cells were considered lower bounds and underestimates. Because the CMV infection status of the donors was unknown, age-related changes in expanded clonotypes may potentially have been confounded. Compared with the aged group, the long-lived group had more naive CD4+ T cells, fewer expanded clones and increased TCR diversity, a pattern suggesting age selection. Since profiling was done on bulk unsorted PBMCs, naive and antigen-experienced compartments could not be conclusively compared. The percentage of naive T cells measured by flow cytometry correlated strongly with observed TCR beta diversity. As age increased, observed TCR beta diversity per million T cells dropped in a roughly linear way, and a significant reduction was already evident by age around 41.

From the cysteine through the phenylalanine, the CDR3 covers 16 amino acids. Just CDR3 DNA is preserved here, 48 bases in frame from base 1. The germline ends are 17 bases apart after V is trimmed by 5 bases and J by 2 bases. Looking up the germline V gene yields CDR1 MNHEY and CDR2 SVGEGT. The donors were a few dozen Caucasian individuals from Russia, aged roughly 6 to 100 years, who were systemically healthy. Each donor gave 8 to 10 milliliters of peripheral blood, drawn into EDTA-treated Vacutainer tubes. Ficoll-Paque density-gradient centrifugation was used to isolate PBMCs, with at least 6 million obtained per sample. Total RNA was extracted from PBMCs with Trizol reagent, with at least 5.5 micrograms obtained per sample. The percentages of naive CD45RAhigh/CD27high T cells were determined by flow cytometry on a PBMC aliquot from every donor.

Sequenced input: blood. The source is a man aged 55 to 69 in good health. The sequence joins TRBV6-2 or TRBV6-3 to TRBJ2-3, with the D gene uncertain. The CDR3: CASSPARERFTDTQYF. The nucleotides are TGTGCCAGCAGTCCGGCCCGTGAGCGTTTCACAGATACGCAGTATTTT.